Below are 25 T cell receptor beta chains sequenced from a single sample in a study of blood T cell repertoires in COVID-19. Assay: immunoSEQ multiplex PCR; the TCRdb copy retains only in-frame clones and omits some. The data hold about 100,000 clones, with 86% observed a single time. The sequencing input was peripheral blood. These receptors were obtained from a man at least 80 years old with acute or convalescent COVID-19.

CDR3 DNA: TGTGCCAGCAGCTTTTCACAGCAAATGGAGACCCAGTACTTC. This codes for CASSFSQQMETQYF. The rearrangement uses TRBV7-2 and TRBJ2-5; D ambiguous. The CDR3 has 14 residues. Germline V lookup: CDR1 SGHTA, CDR2 FQGNSA. Trimming left V 3 bases short and J 5 bases short, with 13 bases between.

V is TRBV4-3 and J is TRBJ1-2, with TRBD1 matching over 9 bases. Germline-derived CDR1 and CDR2 are LGHNA and YSLEER. V lost 2 bases and J lost 7; bases outside the gene matches: 5. This CDR3 is built from 14 residues. CDR3 in amino acids: CASSQTGTGPGYTF. The CDR3 nucleotides are TGCGCCAGCAGCCAAACCGGGACAGGGCCTGGCTACACCTTC.

The chain carries TRBV28 and TRBJ1-5; D is perhaps TRBD1 (5 bases). CDR1 and CDR2 from the germline V gene are MDHEN and SYDVKM. V was cut by 2 bases and J by 4 bases, with 9 bases left in between. This CDR3 is 14 amino acids long. The CDR3: CASSLGGFNQPQHF. CDR3 DNA sequence: TGTGCCAGCAGTTTAGGGGGGTTTAATCAGCCCCAGCATTTT.

V gene TRBV6-2 or TRBV6-3 combines with J gene TRBJ2-5; 13 positions agree with TRBD2. V dropped 4 bases and J dropped 1; count of bases not matched to a gene: 15. This CDR3 is 20 amino acids long. The germline V gene encodes CDR1 MNHEY and CDR2 SVGEGT. The CDR3 region is CASSSPLTSGRLSLQETQYF. In DNA, the CDR3 is TGTGCCAGCAGTTCCCCTCTGACTAGCGGGAGGCTATCTCTCCAAGAGACCCAGTACTTC.

This rearrangement joins TRBV7-2 to TRBJ1-3; D ambiguous. V was cut by 0 bases and J by 4 bases, with 4 bases left in between. Germline-derived CDR1 and CDR2 are SGHTA and FQGNSA. The CDR3 runs to 13 residues. CDR3 DNA: TGTGCCAGCAGCTTAGCGCTAGGAAACACCATATATTTT. It yields the protein CASSLALGNTIYF. The full variable domain, completed using reference TRBV7-2 and TRBJ1-3, is GAGVSQSPSNKVTEKGKDVELRCDPISGHTALYWYRQSLGQGLEFLIYFQGNSAPDKSGLPSDRFSAERTGGSVSTLTIQRTQQEDSAVYLCASSLALGNTIYFGEGSWLTVV.

The chain uses TRBV11-3 and TRBJ1-1, with no clear D. The germline V gene encodes CDR1 SGHNT and CDR2 YENEEA. This CDR3 is built from 13 residues. Trimming took off 1 base at V and 6 bases at J, with 9 bases between the two ends. The CDR3 reads CASSLGGEAEAFF. DNA for the CDR3: TGTGCCAGCAGCTTAGGTGGGGAGGCTGAAGCTTTCTTT.

The rearrangement uses TRBV19 and TRBJ2-1, with a possible D match to TRBD1 (6 bases). The CDR3 consists of 13 residues. The germline V gene encodes CDR1 LNHDA and CDR2 SQIVND (reference sequence). V was cut by 7 bases and J by 5 bases, with 12 bases left in between. CDR3 in amino acids: CASKPGQNNEQFF. For the CDR3, the DNA is TGTGCCAGTAAACCCGGACAGAACAATGAGCAGTTCTTC.

The V and J genes are TRBV11-3 and TRBJ2-1, with TRBD2 matching over 11 bases. The junction had 5 bases not matched to a gene; V was cut back by 5 bases and J by 5 bases. Germline loops: CDR1 SGHNT, CDR2 YENEEA. CDR3 size: 15 residues. DNA for the CDR3: TGTGCCAGCAGCAAACTAGCGGGAGAGAACAATGAGCAGTTCTTC. Amino acid sequence: CASSKLAGENNEQFF.

The J gene is TRBJ1-3, the V gene TRBV28, with 9 bases identical to TRBD1. The CDR3 is 16 amino acids. Trimming took 7 bases from V and 3 from J; bases not matched to a gene: 10. Germline V CDR1 and CDR2: MDHEN, SYDVKM. The CDR3 sequence: CASTSPGQGNGNTIYF. The DNA of the CDR3 is TGTGCCAGCACCTCCCCGGGACAGGGTAATGGAAACACCATATATTTT.

The chain links TRBV5-1 to TRBJ1-4; TRBD1 matches 8 bases. CDR3 length equals 14 residues. Germline V CDR1 and CDR2: SGHRS, YFSETQ. With V trimmed by 0 bases and J by 8 bases, 3 bases remained unmatched. The DNA of the CDR3 is TGCGCCAGCAGCTTGGGGACAGGGTTCGAAAAACTGTTTTTT. Its translation is CASSLGTGFEKLFF. Full variable domain (missing parts from reference TRBV5-1 and TRBJ1-4): KAGVTQTPRYLIKTRGQQVTLSCSPISGHRSVSWYQQTPGQGLQFLFEYFSETQRNKGNFPGRFSGRQFSNSRSEMNVSTLELGDSALYLCASSLGTGFEKLFFGSGTQLSVL.

The chain is built from TRBV6-5 and TRBJ2-7, with 11 bases aligning to TRBD2. The V segment lost 4 bases and the J segment 4 bases; nucleotides outside the gene matches: 6. This CDR3 is built from 15 residues. The germline gives CDR1 MNHEY, CDR2 SVGAGI. As DNA, the CDR3 is TGTGCCAGCAGTTCGACTAGCGGGATTGTGTACGAGCAGTACTTC. Residues: CASSSTSGIVYEQYF.

V gene TRBV6-5 combines with J gene TRBJ2-2; D is unclear. Germline assignment: CDR1 MNHEY and CDR2 SVGAGI. This CDR3 region has 12 residues. V lost 7 bases, J lost 7 bases, and 10 bases lay in between. In nucleotides, the CDR3 is TGTGCCAGCAAGGAGTTAGTCGGGGAGCTGTTTTTT. Protein: CASKELVGELFF.

The CDR3 sequence is CASNRESGRPRADTQYF. Written as DNA, the CDR3 is TGTGCCAGCAACCGGGAAAGCGGGAGGCCTCGGGCAGATACGCAGTATTTT. V gene TRBV3-1 (or the pseudogene TRBV3-2) combines with J gene TRBJ2-3, with TRBD2 identical over 9 bases. Per germline, CDR1 LGHDT and CDR2 YNNKEL (reference sequence). V was clipped by 7 bases and J by 4 bases; unmatched bases: 15. The CDR3 has 17 residues.

V is TRBV27 and J is TRBJ2-3; 11 nucleotides align to TRBD2. This CDR3 is built from 16 residues. The V gene end was trimmed by 5 bases and the J gene end by 2 bases; junction bases not matched to a gene: 6. Germline CDR1 reads MNHEY; CDR2 reads SMNVEV (reference sequence). This CDR3 is CASSALAGGVTDTQYF. In nucleotides, the CDR3 is TGTGCCAGCAGTGCCTTAGCGGGAGGGGTCACAGATACGCAGTATTTT.

V usage is TRBV19 and J usage is TRBJ2-3, with TRBD1 matching over 8 bases. Germline V gives CDR1 LNHDA, CDR2 SQIVND (reference sequence). The junction had 9 bases not matched to a gene; V was cut back by 5 bases and J by 2 bases. The CDR3 has 16 residues. The DNA of the CDR3 is TGTGCCAGTAGTGCCTTCAGGGGGCGCTTCACAGATACGCAGTATTTT. Protein product: CASSAFRGRFTDTQYF.

The chain is built from TRBV6-5 and TRBJ1-6; D may be TRBD1 (5 bases). Trimming left V 0 bases short and J 8 bases short, with 11 bases between. The CDR3 sequence is 15 residues long. The V gene's germline CDR1 is MNHEY and CDR2 SVGAGI. The CDR3 nucleotides read TGTGCCAGCAGTTACTCCGGGACTCCGGATTCACCCCTCCACTTT. Translation gives CASSYSGTPDSPLHF.

The chain combines TRBV28 with TRBJ2-1; 7 nucleotides match TRBD2. This CDR3 has 16 residues. Germline trimming cut 1 base from V and 7 bases from J; bases unmatched to any gene: 10. Germline CDR1 is MDHEN and CDR2 is SYDVKM. The CDR3 loop is CASSLFGGGPGNEQFF. In nucleotides, the CDR3 is TGTGCCAGCAGTTTATTTGGGGGAGGGCCGGGGAATGAGCAGTTCTTC. Together with reference TRBV28 and TRBJ2-1, the CDR3 gives the full variable domain: DVKVTQSSRYLVKRTGEKVFLECVQDMDHENMFWYRQDPGLGLRLIYFSYDVKMKEKGDIPEGYSVSREKKERFSLILESASTNQTSMYLCASSLFGGGPGNEQFFGPGTRLTVL.

This rearrangement joins TRBV9 to TRBJ1-3; D is perhaps TRBD1 (6 bases). The V and J ends lost 6 bases and 4 bases respectively, with 14 bases between them. Per germline, CDR1 SGDLS and CDR2 YYNGEE. There are 14 residues in the CDR3. The CDR3 protein is CASNPSGGGNTIYF. As DNA, the CDR3 is TGTGCCAGCAACCCCTCGGGGGGCGGAAACACCATATATTTT.

The rearrangement joins TRBV6-6 to TRBJ2-1; 14 bases map to TRBD2. Trimming at V came to 5 bases and at J to 10 bases, leaving 7 bases not matched to a gene. The CDR3 is 15 amino acids. The germline V gene has CDR1 MNHNY and CDR2 SVGAGI (reference sequence). The CDR3 protein is CASSGTSGRLGEQFF. In DNA form, the CDR3 reads TGTGCCAGCAGTGGGACTAGCGGGAGATTGGGGGAGCAGTTCTTC.

The chain uses TRBV28 and TRBJ2-7; tentative D call: TRBD2 (8 bases). Trimming took 6 bases from V and 6 from J, leaving 21 bases between them. The CDR3 is 15 amino acids. Germline CDR1 and CDR2: MDHEN and SYDVKM. The DNA of the CDR3 is TGTGCCAGCAGGCCCGACAGGGCAGCGGGGGTCGAGCAGTACTTC. It encodes CASRPDRAAGVEQYF.

The chain links TRBV24-1 to TRBJ2-7, with 11 positions matching TRBD2. The CDR3 sequence is 19 residues long. The trim removed 7 bases at V and 5 bases at J, leaving 21 bases unmatched. The germline V gene encodes CDR1 KGHDR and CDR2 SFDVKD. CDR3 DNA sequence: TGTGCCACCAGGCCCCGATTGACTAGCGGGAAGGGTCGGGTTCACGAGCAGTACTTC. As protein: CATRPRLTSGKGRVHEQYF.

This rearrangement joins TRBV6-6 to TRBJ1-1; TRBD1 aligns across 9 bases. This CDR3 region has 13 residues. Unmatched junction bases numbered 0, after V lost 6 bases and J lost 1 base. The V gene's germline CDR1 is MNHNY and CDR2 SVGAGI (reference sequence). The CDR3 DNA follows: TGTGCCAGCAGGGACAGGGGGAACACTGAAGCTTTCTTT. Protein sequence: CASRDRGNTEAFF.

This rearrangement joins TRBV24-1 to TRBJ2-5, with 10 positions matching TRBD1. J lost 13 bases, V lost 4 bases, and 8 bases had no gene match. This CDR3 is built from 13 residues. Per germline, CDR1 KGHDR and CDR2 SFDVKD. Written as DNA, the CDR3 is TGTGCCACCAGTGACCCGGGACAGGGGCCTCTGTACTTC. Translating gives CATSDPGQGPLYF.

The rearrangement joins TRBV11-3 to TRBJ2-5; TRBD2 matches at 13 bases. This CDR3 region has 16 residues. CDR1 SGHNT and CDR2 YENEEA come from the germline V gene. The V gene end was trimmed by 5 bases and the J gene end by 4 bases; junction bases not matched to a gene: 7. CDR3 in DNA: TGTGCCAGCAGCCCAGGGACTAGCGGGGATACAGAGACCCAGTACTTC. Translating gives CASSPGTSGDTETQYF.

This clone showed up just once. The chain couples TRBV7-2 to TRBJ2-7, with 13 bases aligning to TRBD2. With 5 bases clipped from V and 0 bases from J, the junction kept 4 bases outside the gene matches. This CDR3 region has 16 residues. The germline gives CDR1 SGHTA, CDR2 FQGNSA. The CDR3 nucleotides are TGTGCCAGCAGCCCTGGGACTAGCGGGGACTCCTACGAGCAGTACTTC. It specifies CASSPGTSGDSYEQYF.